This T cell receptor beta chain was identified during a study of human T cells and chemical hapten exposure. The overall study: The study patch tested 0.01% DPC on the upper back and read results at 6 days. Study-wide points: High-frequency TCRs, those above 1 in 1000, stayed the same after DPC sensitization.

CDR1 is SGHRS and CDR2 is YFSETQ in the germline V gene. The CDR3 has 14 amino acids. V was pared by 5 bases and J by 4 bases, with 3 bases of the junction left unmatched. The time point was: pre-sensitization, week 0. The treatment denotes: therapeutic diphenylcyclopropenone sensitization with weekly scalp DPC. The donor pool consisted of alopecia patients aged 18 to 70 years, considered suitable for DPC. Ten or more counts support this clonotype. The antigen is not known. TCRdb redid the calling of the RACE reads with MiXCR, one entry per CDR3 protein. The profile shows approximately 370,000 distinct CDR3 sequences, approximately 5.8% of them singletons.

The origin of this receptor is a woman aged 18 to 35 with alopecia areata. Some clones in this sample may be carry-over from other donors' samples. The specimen was whole blood, collected in connection with sensitization to the hapten diphenylcyclopropenone (DPC). The rearrangement links TRBV5-1 to TRBJ2-1; 10 bases are a match to TRBD1. In DNA form, the CDR3 reads TGCGCCAGCAGAAGACAGGGGGCGTACAATGAGCAGTTCTTC. Residues: CASRRQGAYNEQFF.